These 10 T cell receptor beta chains were sequenced from one sample in a study of tumor-infiltrating lymphocytes in oesophageal squamous cell carcinoma. TCRdb reprocessed the PCR reads via MiXCR and lists one record per CDR3 protein. Here the sample spans under 20,000 distinct CDR3 sequences, roughly 42% being singletons. The sequenced sample consisted of esophageal tumor tissue. These receptors were obtained from a male donor with esophageal squamous cell carcinoma.

Regarding this clonotype: A read error may produce the germline difference seen at one junction end. V usage is TRBV6-1 and J usage is TRBJ1-2; 7 positions match TRBD1. The CDR3 is 15 residues long. CDR1 and CDR2 from the germline V gene are MNHNS and SASEGT. The DNA for the CDR3 is TGTGCCATCAGTGTTAAAGACAGGGACAACTATGGCTACACCTTC. Protein product: CAISVKDRDNYGYTF.

Concerning this clonotype itself: This may arise from a read error, as a much more abundant clone is one base away. The chain uses TRBV20-1 and TRBJ2-1; 13 bases fit TRBD2. CDR1 and CDR2 from the germline V gene are DFQATT and SNEGSKA (reference sequence). The CDR3 runs to 12 residues. CDR3 residues: CGATSGGGEQFF. The DNA for the CDR3 is TGCGGTGCTACTAGCGGGGGGGGTGAGCAGTTCTTC.

The chain joins TRBV7-6 to TRBJ2-4; TRBD1 matches at 7 bases. Judging by the DNA end, TRBJ1-2 fits better; the J call may be wrong. Germline CDR1 reads SGHVS; CDR2 reads FNYEAQ. CDR3 length equals 13 residues. In DNA form, the CDR3 reads TGTGCCAGCGGGGACAGTTCGGGCTATGGCTACACCTTC. Translating gives CASGDSSGYGYTF.

This clonotype was recorded many times. The CDR3 bases are TGCGCCAGCAGTGCCTTAGCGGGAGATCCCTACGAGCAGTACTTC. Translated: CASSALAGDPYEQYF. V gene TRBV10-2 combines with J gene TRBJ2-7, with TRBD2 matching 9 bases. Germline V CDR1 and CDR2: WSHSY, SAAADI. J lost 2 bases, V lost 4 bases, and 6 bases had no gene match. The CDR3 has 15 amino acids.

In the case of this clonotype: The missing conserved phenylalanine or tryptophan at the end of this CDR3 makes a read error likely. No DNA is shown, since the ends of the CDR3 on it are uncertain; the CDR3 is the one TCRdb lists. The V gene is TRBV11-2, the J gene TRBJ1-1. Germline V gene data show CDR1 as SGHAT and CDR2 as FQNNGV. The CDR3 numbers 17 amino acids, ends counted. CDR3 sequence reads: CASSLFRIGFYEQYFGP.

The J gene is TRBJ1-4, the V gene TRBV7-9; maybe TRBD1 (6 bases). This CDR3 has 14 amino acids. Trimming stripped 3 bases from V and 5 bases from J, with 10 bases between. Germline CDR1 is SEHNR and CDR2 is FQNEAQ (reference sequence). CDR3 region: CASSLDSVNEKLFF. The CDR3 bases are TGTGCCAGCAGCTTGGACAGCGTAAATGAAAAACTGTTTTTT.

The V gene is TRBV11-2, the J gene TRBJ2-3, with unresolved D. The V gene lost 5 bases and the J gene lost 2 bases, with 11 bases spanning the gap. The CDR3 runs to 14 residues. CDR1 and CDR2 (germline): SGHAT, FQNNGV. The CDR3 region has the DNA TGTGCCAGCAGCCCCGACGGTAACACAGATACGCAGTATTTT. Its protein product is CASSPDGNTDTQYF.

A remark on this clonotype: No conserved phenylalanine or tryptophan ends this CDR3, so it is likely a read error. The DNA is left out, because the CDR3 cannot be placed on it with certainty; the CDR3 is given as TCRdb lists it. The CDR3 protein is CASSLVNVGTIYEQYFGN. This rearrangement joins TRBV12-3 or TRBV12-4 to TRBJ2-1; the DNA was not used to check the table's D call, TRBD1. The CDR3 has 18 residues if both end residues are counted.

This clonotype has just one count. This sequence joins TRBV5-1 and TRBJ1-1; a possible D gene is TRBD1 (6 bases). CDR1 is SGHRS and CDR2 is YFSETQ in the germline V gene. V lost 4 bases to trimming and J lost 0 bases, with 13 bases between them. This CDR3 is 15 amino acids long. CDR3 DNA sequence: TGCGCCAGCAGCGCAGGGACAAACATGAACACTGAAGCTTTCTTT. Amino acids: CASSAGTNMNTEAFF.

The chain links TRBV6-6 to TRBJ2-7, with a tentative D call TRBD1 (6 bases). The closer fit of TRBJ1-2 to the DNA end suggests the J call may be wrong. The CDR3 totals 14 residues. Germline values: CDR1 MNHNY, CDR2 SVGAGI (reference sequence). CDR3 residues: CASRPNGGLGGYTF. CDR3 sequence (DNA): TGTGCCAGCAGGCCCAATGGGGGCCTCGGGGGCTACACCTTC.